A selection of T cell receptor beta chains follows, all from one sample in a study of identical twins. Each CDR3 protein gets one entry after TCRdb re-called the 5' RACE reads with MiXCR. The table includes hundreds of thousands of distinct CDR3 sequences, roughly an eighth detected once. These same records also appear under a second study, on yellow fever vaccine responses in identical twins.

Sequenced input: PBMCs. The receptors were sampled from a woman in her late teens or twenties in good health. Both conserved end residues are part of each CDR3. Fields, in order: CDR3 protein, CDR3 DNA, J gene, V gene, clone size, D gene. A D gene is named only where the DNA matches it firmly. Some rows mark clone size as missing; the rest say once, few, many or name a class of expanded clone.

CSVQSTGGADTQYF | TGCAGTGTCCAATCGACAGGGGGCGCAGATACGCAGTATTTT | TRBJ2-3 | TRBV20-1 | - | TRBD1
CASSEDRVYEKLFF | TGTGCCAGCAGTGAAGATCGAGTCTATGAAAAACTGTTTTTT | TRBJ1-4 | TRBV25-1 | few | -
CASRETGDQPQHF | TGTGCCAGCAGGGAGACAGGGGATCAGCCCCAGCATTTT | TRBJ1-5 | TRBV2 | many | TRBD1
CASSDEASGGDTQYF | TGTGCCAGCAGTGACGAGGCTAGCGGGGGAGATACGCAGTATTTT | TRBJ2-3 | TRBV6-4 | few | TRBD2
CSARENSNEQFF | TGCAGTGCTAGAGAGAACAGCAATGAGCAGTTCTTC | TRBJ2-1 | TRBV20-1 | - | -
CASSLGRRELFF | TGTGCCAGCAGTTTAGGCAGGCGGGAGCTGTTTTTT | TRBJ2-2 | TRBV12-3/TRBV12-4 | - | -
CAISDPGLGGETQYF | TGTGCCATCAGTGACCCTGGACTGGGCGGCGAGACCCAGTACTTC | TRBJ2-5 | TRBV10-3 | few | -
CASSGQGGVEKLFF | TGTGCCAGCAGCGGACAGGGAGGAGTTGAGAAACTGTTTTTT | TRBJ1-4 | TRBV6-1 | - | TRBD1
CASSSDFSGANVLTF | TGTGCCAGCAGCTCCGACTTCTCTGGGGCCAACGTCCTGACTTTC | TRBJ2-6 | TRBV5-6 | - | -
CASTAADYNSPLHF | TGTGCCAGCACCGCCGCGGACTATAATTCACCCCTCCACTTT | TRBJ1-6 | TRBV25-1 | few | -
CASSPWVLAGLDEQFF | TGTGCCAGCAGCCCGTGGGTGCTAGCGGGGTTGGATGAGCAGTTCTTC | TRBJ2-1 | TRBV7-9 | few | TRBD2
CASSDPRVAGETQYF | TGCGCCAGCAGTGACCCCAGGGTAGCGGGGGAGACCCAGTACTTC | TRBJ2-5 | TRBV10-1 | once | TRBD2
CSARAGTGPNEKLFF | TGCAGTGCTAGAGCCGGGACAGGGCCTAATGAAAAACTGTTTTTT | TRBJ1-4 | TRBV20-1 | - | TRBD1
CASSFVELSTDTQYF | TGTGCCAGCAGTTTTGTAGAACTCAGCACAGATACGCAGTATTTT | TRBJ2-3 | TRBV12-3/TRBV12-4 | few | -
CASSLRAPGTGSNEKLFF | TGTGCCAGCAGTTTGCGCGCCCCCGGGACAGGGTCTAATGAAAAACTGTTTTTT | TRBJ1-4 | TRBV28 | few | TRBD1
CATSEAGTSGKVQFF | TGTGCCACCAGTGAGGCCGGGACTAGCGGGAAGGTGCAGTTCTTC | TRBJ2-1 | TRBV24-1 | many | TRBD2
CASNIQGNYGYTF | TGTGCCAGCAACATACAGGGGAACTATGGCTACACCTTC | TRBJ1-2 | TRBV9 | many | TRBD1
CASSLGQGRLNEQFF | TGTGCCAGCAGTTTAGGTCAGGGTAGGCTCAATGAGCAGTTCTTC | TRBJ2-1 | TRBV12-3/TRBV12-4 | many | -
CASSVVYGSGNTMYF | TGTGCCAGCAGCGTAGTATACGGGTCTGGAAACACCATGTATTTT | TRBJ1-4 | TRBV9 | - | -
CASSEFGVGEQFF | TGTGCCAGCAGTGAATTTGGGGTTGGTGAGCAGTTCTTC | TRBJ2-1 | TRBV6-1 | once | -
CASPEGGRQYF | TGTGCCAGCCCAGAAGGGGGGAGACAGTACTTC | TRBJ2-7 | TRBV6-4 | - | -
CASSLYSGGNEQFF | TGTGCCAGCAGCTTATACTCAGGGGGCAATGAGCAGTTCTTC | TRBJ2-1 | TRBV7-2 | few | TRBD1
CSVTAGYNEQFF | TGCAGCGTTACCGCGGGATACAATGAGCAGTTCTTC | TRBJ2-1 | TRBV29-1 | many | -
CASSWGGAETDTQYF | TGTGCCAGCAGTTGGGGGGGCGCGGAGACAGATACGCAGTATTTT | TRBJ2-3 | TRBV7-9 | few | -
CASSVASSTDTQYF | TGTGCCAGCAGCGTAGCAAGTAGCACAGATACGCAGTATTTT | TRBJ2-3 | TRBV9 | few | -
CASSFTGIHTNYGYTF | TGCGCCAGCAGCTTCACCGGGATTCATACTAACTATGGCTACACCTTC | TRBJ1-2 | TRBV5-1 | many | -
CASSSSTLNTEAFF | TGTGCCAGCAGCTCGTCGACACTCAACACTGAAGCTTTCTTT | TRBJ1-1 | TRBV3-1 | few | -
CASSERQGVGGNVLTF | TGTGCCAGCAGTGAAAGGCAGGGGGTGGGTGGCAACGTCCTGACTTTC | TRBJ2-6 | TRBV25-1 | many | TRBD1
CASSLWGGGFKNIQYF | TGTGCCAGCAGTTTATGGGGGGGGGGGTTCAAAAACATTCAGTACTTC | TRBJ2-4 | TRBV28 | - | TRBD2
CASSHHRDTVGNQPQHF | TGTGCCAGCAGTCACCACCGGGACACCGTGGGCAATCAGCCCCAGCATTTT | TRBJ1-5 | TRBV2 | few | -
CSARDPGLAFSETQYF | TGCAGTGCTAGAGACCCGGGACTAGCGTTTTCGGAGACCCAGTACTTC | TRBJ2-5 | TRBV20-1 | - | TRBD2
CASSLDRRYGYTF | TGCGCCAGCAGCTTGGACAGGCGCTATGGCTACACCTTC | TRBJ1-2 | TRBV5-1 | many | -
CASSGTGPNEKLFF | TGTGCCAGCAGCGGAACAGGACCGAATGAAAAACTGTTTTTT | TRBJ1-4 | TRBV9 | - | -
CASSKTSGTDTQYF | TGCGCCAGCAGCAAAACTAGCGGGACAGATACGCAGTATTTT | TRBJ2-3 | TRBV5-1 | - | TRBD2
CASSHKENTEAFF | TGTGCCAGCAGTCACAAAGAGAACACTGAAGCTTTCTTT | TRBJ1-1 | TRBV6-4 | few | -
CASSPSTGSPEAFF | TGCGCCAGCAGCCCGTCGACAGGGTCGCCTGAAGCTTTCTTT | TRBJ1-1 | TRBV5-1 | few | TRBD1
CASSQEAGIQGDYGYTF | TGTGCCAGCAGCCAAGAAGCTGGGATACAGGGTGACTATGGCTACACCTTC | TRBJ1-2 | TRBV3-1 | few | -
CASSPGQAIQETQYF | TGTGCCAGCTCGCCGGGACAGGCCATTCAAGAGACCCAGTACTTC | TRBJ2-5 | TRBV18 | few | TRBD1
CATSDWTSGSSNEQFF | TGTGCCACCAGTGACTGGACTAGCGGGAGCAGCAATGAGCAGTTCTTC | TRBJ2-1 | TRBV24-1 | few | TRBD2
CASSFVWTGSDEAFF | TGTGCCAGCAGTTTTGTCTGGACAGGGAGTGATGAAGCTTTCTTT | TRBJ1-1 | TRBV12-3/TRBV12-4 | - | TRBD1
CASSGMGQVNTEAFF | TGCGCCAGCAGCGGAATGGGACAGGTGAACACTGAAGCTTTCTTT | TRBJ1-1 | TRBV5-1 | few | TRBD1
CASSAEGLAEDTGELFF | TGTGCCAGCAGTGCTGAGGGACTAGCGGAAGACACCGGGGAGCTGTTTTTT | TRBJ2-2 | TRBV28 | few | TRBD2
CASSPLPGLEYNEQFF | TGTGCCAGCAGTCCATTACCGGGACTAGAATATAATGAGCAGTTCTTC | TRBJ2-1 | TRBV27 | - | TRBD2
CASSLREGYPGYEQYF | TGTGCCAGCAGTTTAAGGGAAGGGTATCCTGGTTACGAGCAGTACTTC | TRBJ2-7 | TRBV28 | once | -
CASSLPTEPREQYF | TGCGCCAGCAGCCTACCGACGGAACCCAGGGAGCAGTACTTC | TRBJ2-7 | TRBV4-1 | - | -
CASSFELAGGSSEQFF | TGTGCCAGCAGCTTTGAATTAGCGGGAGGTTCAAGTGAGCAGTTCTTC | TRBJ2-1 | TRBV11-2 | - | TRBD2
CASGPGQGLETQYF | TGTGCTAGTGGACCGGGACAGGGACTAGAGACCCAGTACTTC | TRBJ2-5 | TRBV12-5 | - | TRBD1
CASIEDSSNTEAFF | TGTGCCAGCATTGAGGACAGCAGCAACACTGAAGCTTTCTTT | TRBJ1-1 | TRBV2 | few | -
CSVQGWTEAFF | TGCAGCGTTCAGGGTTGGACTGAAGCTTTCTTT | TRBJ1-1 | TRBV29-1 | once | -
CASSQDPSFGGTDTQYF | TGCGCCAGCAGCCAAGACCCGTCCTTCGGGGGCACAGATACGCAGTATTTT | TRBJ2-3 | TRBV4-1 | few | -
CASGLAGGGGHEQFF | TGTGCCAGCGGGCTAGCGGGAGGAGGCGGCCATGAGCAGTTCTTC | TRBJ2-1 | TRBV7-3 | few | TRBD2
CASSLSDGQPQHF | TGTGCCAGCAGCTTATCTGATGGTCAGCCCCAGCATTTT | TRBJ1-5 | TRBV11-2 | few | -
CASRITGTGTNEQYF | TGCGCCAGCAGAATCACCGGGACAGGGACTAATGAGCAGTACTTC | TRBJ2-7 | TRBV5-1 | many | TRBD1